This passage covers 5 T cell receptor beta chains from one sample sequenced in a study of T cell responses to AZD1222 COVID-19 vaccine. The repertoire was sequenced with immunoSEQ multiplex PCR; TCRdb's copy has only in-frame clones and lacks some. Of 100,000 or so clones in the sample, approximately 91% were seen once. The sample here was peripheral blood, taken on day 0 of AZD1222 vaccination. The receptors shown here come from an adult in good health.

CDR3 amino acids: CAISDGQGAGEKLFF. Written as DNA, the CDR3 is TGTGCCATCAGTGACGGACAGGGGGCGGGTGAAAAACTGTTTTTT. The chain recombines TRBV10-3 with TRBJ1-4, with 11 bases matching TRBD1. The CDR3 has 15 amino acids. Germline lookup yields CDR1 ENHRY and CDR2 SYGVKD. With 3 bases clipped from V and 7 bases from J, the junction kept 4 bases outside the gene matches.

The chain is built from TRBV3-1 (or the pseudogene TRBV3-2) and TRBJ2-3, with D unresolved. Germline V lookup: CDR1 LGHDT, CDR2 YNNKEL (reference sequence). Trimming cost V 6 bases and J 0 bases, with 7 bases left between them. The CDR3 loop spans 13 amino acids. CDR3 protein: CASRLQSTDTQYF. CDR3 nucleotide sequence: TGTGCCAGCAGACTACAAAGCACAGATACGCAGTATTTT.

This chain uses TRBV18 with TRBJ2-4; D call uncertain. Trimming removed 0 bases from V and 0 bases from J, with 6 bases in between. Per germline, CDR1 KGHSH and CDR2 LQKENI. This CDR3 is 15 amino acids long. The CDR3 sequence is CASSPPALAKNIQYF. CDR3 bases: TGTGCCAGCTCACCACCCGCCCTAGCCAAAAACATTCAGTACTTC.

The chain links TRBV29-1 to TRBJ2-7, with 9 nucleotides matching TRBD2. Losses at the gene ends were 0 bases for V and 2 bases for J; bases not matched to a gene: 5. CDR1 and CDR2 (germline): SQVTM, ANQGSEA. CDR3 length equals 15 residues. CDR3 DNA: TGCAGCGTTGAAGATCCGAGCGGGAGGACCTACGAGCAGTACTTC. Its translation is CSVEDPSGRTYEQYF.

This chain links TRBV28 with TRBJ2-5; weak D call: TRBD2 (5 bases). The V and J ends lost 3 bases and 4 bases respectively, with 18 bases between them. The CDR3 has 16 amino acids. Germline V gives CDR1 MDHEN, CDR2 SYDVKM. CDR3 protein: CASSLFDLGIGETQYF. The CDR3 coding sequence is TGTGCCAGCAGTTTGTTCGACCTCGGGATTGGAGAGACCCAGTACTTC.